These 10 T cell receptor beta chains came from one sample sequenced in a study of CD8+ T cells in alopecia areata. Investigators isolated RNA and reverse transcribed it into cDNA to act as the sequencing template. Profiled with immunoSEQ multiplex PCR; TCRdb holds only in-frame clones, not every one. The sample has 140,000 to 150,000 clones, roughly 64% seen once. Specimen: CD4+ T cells sorted from blood, collected at week 0. The receptors derive from a human donor with alopecia areata.

There are many counts of this clone. J is TRBJ1-3 and V is TRBV19; weak D call: TRBD1 (5 bases). The V gene's germline CDR1 is LNHDA and CDR2 SQIVND (reference sequence). The V end lost 7 bases, the J end lost 3 bases, and 10 bases lay between the germline ends. The CDR3 loop spans 13 amino acids. The CDR3 is CASNRDRGNTIYF. The DNA for the CDR3 is TGTGCCAGTAACCGGGACCGTGGAAACACCATATATTTT.

In regard to this clone: The sample contains more than one DNA sequence encoding this CDR3. J is TRBJ1-1 and V is TRBV29-1; tentatively, D is TRBD1 (5 bases). CDR1 is SQVTM and CDR2 is ANQGSEA in the germline V gene. There are 11 residues in the CDR3. V was clipped by 8 bases and J by 8 bases, with 15 bases between them. CDR3 protein: CSSRQGGEAFF. As DNA, the CDR3 is TGCAGCTCCCGGCAGGGAGGAGAAGCTTTCTTT.

The chain is built from TRBV7-8 and TRBJ2-1; a weak D match, TRBD1 (7 bases). Germline V gene data show CDR1 as SGHVS and CDR2 as FQNEAQ. V was pared by 7 bases and J by 6 bases, with 25 bases between. This CDR3 comprises 17 residues. The CDR3 nucleotides are TGTGCCAGCACCACTTACCGCGGACAGGAGGGGCCCAATGAGCAGTTCTTC. Encoded protein: CASTTYRGQEGPNEQFF.

The chain links TRBV5-1 to TRBJ1-6, with 7 bases matching TRBD1. The CDR3 has 15 residues. Germline CDR1 reads SGHRS; CDR2 reads YFSETQ. Unmatched junction bases numbered 8, after V lost 4 bases and J lost 7 bases. The DNA for the CDR3 is TGCGCCAGCAGCAGAACGGGACAGTTAAATTCACCCCTCCACTTT. It encodes CASSRTGQLNSPLHF.

This clone has more than one count but fewer than ten. The chain couples TRBV30 to TRBJ2-1; 11 nucleotides agree with TRBD2. Trimming took 0 bases from V and 4 from J; bases not matched to a gene: 11. Looked up from germline, CDR1 is GTSNPN and CDR2 is SVGIG (reference sequence). The CDR3 runs 18 residues. This chain's CDR3 is CAWSVPGYVAGGYNEQFF. In DNA, the CDR3 is TGTGCCTGGAGTGTACCGGGATACGTAGCGGGGGGGTACAATGAGCAGTTCTTC.

The rearrangement links TRBV15 to TRBJ2-7, with TRBD2 matching 7 bases. Germline loops: CDR1 LNHNV, CDR2 YYDKDF (reference sequence). There are 15 residues in the CDR3. After removal of 1 base from V and 1 base from J, the junction contained 4 bases not matched to a gene. CDR3 in DNA: TGTGCCACCAGCAGAGCGGGCGGGGGATCCTACGAGCAGTACTTC. This translates into CATSRAGGGSYEQYF.

The chain links TRBV5-1 to TRBJ2-1; the match to TRBD2 covers 11 bases. The CDR3 is made up of 16 amino acids. From germline, CDR1 is SGHRS and CDR2 YFSETQ. Germline trimming cut 4 bases from V and 5 bases from J; bases unmatched to any gene: 8. The DNA of the CDR3 is TGCGCCAGCAGCACCTCTAGCGGGGGGAGTGACAATGAGCAGTTCTTC. Amino acids: CASSTSSGGSDNEQFF. Full variable domain (missing parts from reference TRBV5-1 and TRBJ2-1): KAGVTQTPRYLIKTRGQQVTLSCSPISGHRSVSWYQQTPGQGLQFLFEYFSETQRNKGNFPGRFSGRQFSNSRSEMNVSTLELGDSALYLCASSTSSGGSDNEQFFGPGTRLTVL.

This chain uses TRBV2 with TRBJ2-1; TRBD2 matches 7 bases. Germline CDR1 is SNHLY and CDR2 is FYNNEI. The trim removed 8 bases at V and 2 bases at J, leaving 3 bases unmatched. This CDR3 spans 13 amino acids. Here the CDR3 reads CASRSGAYNEQFF. For the CDR3, the DNA is TGTGCCAGCCGGAGCGGGGCCTACAATGAGCAGTTCTTC.

This clone was seen a handful of times. The J gene is TRBJ2-7, the V gene TRBV7-2; D possibly matches TRBD1 or TRBD2 (5 bases each). The CDR3 covers 14 residues. The V end lost 0 bases, the J end lost 2 bases, and 8 bases lay between the germline ends. The germline gives CDR1 SGHTA, CDR2 FQGNSA. CDR3 in amino acids: CASSLAGTTYEQYF. CDR3 in DNA: TGTGCCAGCAGCTTAGCGGGGACCACCTACGAGCAGTACTTC.

This clone has ten or more counts. This chain's CDR3 is CASSSGRSPTDTQYF. CDR3 coding DNA: TGTGCCAGCAGCTCAGGCCGCAGTCCCACAGATACGCAGTATTTT. The rearrangement links TRBV7-9 to TRBJ2-3; no reliable D call. The V end was cut by 4 bases, the J end by 2 bases, with 13 bases between. This CDR3 comprises 15 residues. Germline CDR1 SEHNR, CDR2 FQNEAQ (reference sequence).